This T cell receptor (beta chain) was sequenced during a study of CD8 T cells in Susac syndrome. This clonotype was picked up one time. Random hexamers primed reverse transcription of roughly 0.5 to 1 ug RNA. TCRdb reprocessed the immunoSEQ multiplex PCR reads with MiXCR, giving one entry per CDR3 protein. Of about 180,000 distinct CDR3 sequences listed, under 95% are singletons. Diagnostic criteria defined recently for definite or probable disease were met by the Susac syndrome patients. TEMRA cells were enriched by FACS, and CD4+ and CD8+ T cells were negatively isolated. The sample consisted of CD4+ T cells from PBMCs. This receptor was taken from a human donor with Susac syndrome.

The CDR3: CAMIRRLTKETQYF. The DNA for the CDR3 is TGTGCCATGATAAGGAGGCTTACCAAAGAGACCCAGTACTTC. This chain links TRBV10-3 with TRBJ2-5; possible D gene TRBD2, 5 bases. Germline V gives CDR1 ENHRY, CDR2 SYGVKD. The CDR3 has 14 amino acids. The ends were cut back, 9 bases at V and 3 bases at J, with 17 bases in the middle.